This passage covers 16 T cell receptor beta chains from one sample sequenced in a study of T cell repertoires in cytomegalovirus infection. TCRdb fed the reads into MiXCR, producing one record per CDR3 protein. Of approximately 150,000 distinct CDR3 sequences listed, 20% to 25% are singletons. No antigen has been identified for these receptors. The source was CD8+ T cells from cultured PBMCs, collected from culture after CMV antigen stimulation. The receptors derive from a human donor in good health (CMV status not recorded). Some clones in this sample may be carry-over from other donors' samples.

This clonotype has more than one count but fewer than ten. The CDR3 loop is CASSPGDRESYGYTF. The CDR3 nucleotides are TGTGCCAGCAGCCCGGGGGACAGGGAAAGCTATGGCTACACCTTC. The V and J genes are TRBV7-9 and TRBJ1-2, with 9 nucleotides matching TRBD1. The germline V gene has CDR1 SEHNR and CDR2 FQNEAQ (reference sequence). The CDR3 totals 15 residues. The V gene end was trimmed by 5 bases and the J gene end by 4 bases; junction bases not matched to a gene: 8.

CDR3 sequence: CASSPEPTANNEKLFF. CDR3 nucleotides: TGTGCCAGCAGCCCCGAGCCGACTGCAAATAATGAAAAACTGTTTTTT. The V gene is TRBV7-6, the J gene TRBJ1-4; D unclear. Germline values: CDR1 SGHVS, CDR2 FNYEAQ. Trimming removed 5 bases from V and 4 bases from J, with 17 bases in between. The CDR3 consists of 16 residues.

V and J are TRBV6-2 or TRBV6-3 and TRBJ1-1, with TRBD1 as a possible D gene (5 bases). Germline V gene lookup returns CDR1 MNHEY and CDR2 SVGEGT. The length of the CDR3 is 13 residues. Trimming left V 2 bases short and J 6 bases short, with 10 bases between. CDR3 in amino acids: CASSYGAGPEAFF. The CDR3 bases are TGTGCCAGCAGTTACGGGGCAGGGCCTGAAGCTTTCTTT.

This clonotype has just a few counts. The CDR3 is CASSLGTGVNTEAFF. CDR3 nucleotides: TGTGCCAGCAGTTTAGGGACAGGGGTGAACACTGAAGCTTTCTTT. V is TRBV27 and J is TRBJ1-1, with TRBD1 matching over 10 bases. Germline V gene sequence: CDR1 MNHEY, CDR2 SMNVEV (reference sequence). The CDR3 covers 15 residues. Trimming took 2 bases from V and 0 from J; bases not matched to a gene: 0.

This sequence joins TRBV7-9 and TRBJ2-1, with 9 bases fitting TRBD2. This CDR3 region has 13 residues. Germline CDR1 and CDR2: SEHNR and FQNEAQ (reference sequence). The junction had 6 bases not matched to a gene; V was cut back by 8 bases and J by 7 bases. The CDR3 DNA is TGTGCCAGCTCTAGCGGGGTCGGTAATGAGCAGTTCTTC. Translation gives CASSSGVGNEQFF.

This clonotype occurred a few times. This chain connects TRBV7-9 to TRBJ1-1; 8 bases agree with TRBD1. J was trimmed by 7 bases and V by 5 bases; bases with no gene match: 6. The length of the CDR3 is 13 residues. CDR1 and CDR2 from the germline V gene are SEHNR and FQNEAQ (reference sequence). The CDR3 DNA follows: TGTGCCAGCAGCGCTATGGGACAGGTTGAAGCTTTCTTT. This encodes CASSAMGQVEAFF.

The chain joins TRBV6-1 to TRBJ1-5; 8 nucleotides match TRBD1. From germline, CDR1 is MNHNS and CDR2 SASEGT. The length of the CDR3 is 13 residues. V lost 6 bases and J lost 7; bases outside the gene matches: 5. This CDR3 is CASRDRAGQPQHF. In nucleotides, the CDR3 is TGTGCCAGCAGGGACAGGGCCGGGCAGCCCCAGCATTTT.

This clonotype was seen only a few times. V is TRBV4-1 and J is TRBJ1-1, with a weak D call TRBD1 (5 bases). The germline gives CDR1 MGHRA, CDR2 YSYEKL. Between the trimmed V and J ends, which lost 5 bases and 2 bases, there was a span of 12 bases. The CDR3 consists of 14 residues. For the CDR3, the DNA is TGCGCCAGCAGCGCAGGGCCCTTAAACACTGAAGCTTTCTTT. This translates into CASSAGPLNTEAFF.

This clonotype was seen only a few times. The V and J genes are TRBV7-2 and TRBJ2-3; 9 nucleotides align to TRBD2. J lost 2 bases, V lost 5 bases, and 14 bases had no gene match. The CDR3 spans 18 residues. Germline V gives CDR1 SGHTA, CDR2 FQGNSA. The CDR3 loop reads CASSPAELAGISTDTQYF. DNA of the CDR3: TGTGCCAGCAGCCCGGCCGAGCTAGCGGGGATTTCCACAGATACGCAGTATTTT.

This clonotype turned up a few times. The chain carries TRBV12-3 or TRBV12-4 and TRBJ1-5, with D tentatively TRBD1 (5 bases). Trimming took off 3 bases at V and 6 bases at J, with 15 bases between the two ends. CDR3 size: 15 residues. Here the CDR3 reads CASSLLGQGTQPQHF. In nucleotides, the CDR3 is TGTGCCAGCAGTTTGCTGGGGCAGGGAACTCAGCCCCAGCATTTT.

This clonotype was counted only a few times. V usage is TRBV6-2 or TRBV6-3 and J usage is TRBJ1-5; D possibly corresponds to TRBD1 (6 bases). The CDR3 length is 15 residues. Germline V gene lookup returns CDR1 MNHEY and CDR2 SVGEGT. V lost 6 bases and J 1 base, leaving 13 bases between the germline ends. This CDR3 is CASRTTGLSNQPQHF. As DNA, the CDR3 is TGTGCCAGCAGAACTACAGGGCTGAGCAATCAGCCCCAGCATTTT.

J is TRBJ1-6 and V is TRBV7-6; D is possibly TRBD1 (5 bases). The CDR3 runs 16 residues. V was clipped by 5 bases and J by 10 bases, with 21 bases between them. Germline CDR1 and CDR2: SGHVS and FNYEAQ. The CDR3 loop is CASSAFRGGLGSPLHF. CDR3 bases: TGTGCCAGCAGCGCATTCCGGGGCGGACTCGGCTCACCCCTCCACTTT.

The chain is built from TRBV12-3 or TRBV12-4 and TRBJ1-5; D is unresolved. The CDR3 is made up of 14 amino acids. V lost 0 bases, J lost 4 bases, and 7 bases lay in between. The CDR3: CASSLAPRNQPQHF. The DNA for the CDR3 is TGTGCCAGCAGTTTAGCTCCCAGAAATCAGCCCCAGCATTTT.

The gene calls are TRBV4-2 and TRBJ1-5; the D is unclear. The CDR3 consists of 13 residues. Trimming took 0 bases from V and 7 from J, leaving 7 bases between them. CDR1 is LGHNA and CDR2 is YNFKEQ in the germline V gene. The CDR3 bases are TGTGCCAGCAGCCAAGAACGCAGCCAGCCCCAGCATTTT. It is translated as CASSQERSQPQHF.

This clonotype appeared many times. J is TRBJ1-2 and V is TRBV6-5; weak D call: TRBD1 (5 bases). Looked up from germline, CDR1 is MNHEY and CDR2 is SVGAGI. Trimming removed 0 bases at V and 3 bases at J, with 11 bases between. The CDR3 has 15 amino acids. This CDR3 is CASSYSDRVDYGYTF. CDR3 in DNA: TGTGCCAGCAGTTACTCCGACAGAGTCGACTATGGCTACACCTTC.

This chain joins TRBV4-1 and TRBJ2-1; TRBD1 matches at 8 bases. Germline loops: CDR1 MGHRA, CDR2 YSYEKL. The V gene end was trimmed by 7 bases and the J gene end by 8 bases; junction bases not matched to a gene: 13. This CDR3 has 15 residues. The CDR3 nucleotides read TGCGCCAGCACCCCCCGGACAGGGACCTCGGATGAGCAGTTCTTC. It is translated as CASTPRTGTSDEQFF.